There are many counts of the clone carrying this TCR beta chain. Antigen specificity is unknown. This sample stems from a study of blood T cells in healthy people across ages. A second PCR of roughly 7 to 11 cycles used a sample-barcoded 5' primer and a J-beta primer mix. TCRdb re-derived calls from the 5' RACE reads in MiXCR, one entry per CDR3 protein. The data hold about 720,000 distinct CDR3 sequences, with roughly 25% observed a single time. Notes on the study in general: Naive T cell percentage by flow cytometry tracked strongly with beta diversity.

From germline, CDR1 is SGHVS and CDR2 FQNEAQ. The J segment lost 3 bases and the V segment lost 2 bases, leaving 7 bases of the junction unmatched. The CDR3 runs to 16 residues. This sample was shared with a second study, whose subject was T cells of mothers and their children. That study reports: For the second PCR, the M1S primer put in sample barcodes and 2-4 random nucleotides. Similar thymic selection effects on TCR recombination output appear in pairs, both related and unrelated.

Sequencing input: blood. This sequence joins TRBV7-8 and TRBJ2-3; 8 bases match TRBD1. This TCR was recovered from a boy aged 5-17 years in good health. The DNA for the CDR3 is TGTGCCAGCAGCTTACCGCCAGGGGGCTTTACAGATACGCAGTATTTT. Its translation is CASSLPPGGFTDTQYF.